A single sample is the source of the 3 T cell receptor beta chains below, sequenced in a study of blood T cell repertoires in COVID-19. The data were produced by immunoSEQ multiplex PCR, yet TCRdb's version contains in-frame clones alone and is incomplete. Of 70,000 to 90,000 clones listed, approximately 88% are singletons. The material sequenced was peripheral blood. All receptors come from a man aged 50-60 years with acute or convalescent COVID-19.

This clone appeared a single time. The chain carries TRBV2 and TRBJ1-6, with 11 bases matching TRBD1. The CDR3 has 16 residues. CDR1 is SNHLY and CDR2 is FYNNEI in the germline V gene. J lost 6 bases, V lost 7 bases, and 8 bases had no gene match. This CDR3 is CASILDRGRVNSPLHF. The CDR3 DNA reads TGTGCCAGCATCCTGGACAGGGGGCGTGTTAATTCACCCCTCCACTTT.

This rearrangement joins TRBV7-3 to TRBJ1-1, with 7 bases aligning to TRBD1. Germline lookup yields CDR1 SGHTA and CDR2 FQGTGA. The length of the CDR3 is 15 residues. V gave up 5 bases and J gave up 1 base; unmatched junction bases: 7. The CDR3 spells CASSMDSGGNTEAFF. CDR3 nucleotide sequence: TGTGCCAGCAGCATGGACTCAGGGGGGAACACTGAAGCTTTCTTT.

In its sample, this clone was seen once. The chain carries TRBV9 and TRBJ1-1; the match to TRBD1 covers 8 bases. The germline CDR1 and CDR2 sequences are SGDLS and YYNGEE. The length of the CDR3 is 14 residues. The V segment lost 0 bases and the J segment 6 bases; nucleotides outside the gene matches: 4. As DNA, the CDR3 is TGTGCCAGCAGCGTAGAGCAGGGGGCTTCTGAAGCTTTCTTT. Its translation: CASSVEQGASEAFF.